This T cell receptor (beta chain) stems from a study of post-analysis software for immune sequencing data. On the study more broadly: Disease trajectories encompassed relapsing-remitting, secondary progressive and progressive-relapsing multiple sclerosis. Notes on the study in general: The five TRBV segments detected at higher frequency in patients than in controls included TRBV5-6, TRBV5-1 and TRBV20-1. People with multiple sclerosis had a significantly lower normalized Chao1 diversity than controls did. When the samples were clustered directly with F measure, those that had been prepared in the same batch showed strong co-clustering.

The germline V and J ends were trimmed by 0 bases and 8 bases, with 12 bases remaining between them. The CDR3 runs to 14 residues. CDR1 and CDR2 (germline): SGHRS, YFSETQ. The library was made from cDNA and included unique molecular identifiers. Each sample of about 0.95 to 10 million input T cells yielded roughly 500,000 cDNA molecules, so each molecule approximated one T cell. MiXCR was run by TCRdb on the PCR reads, yielding one entry per CDR3 protein. Here the sample spans hundreds of thousands of distinct CDR3 sequences, 44% being singletons. For this clonotype: Antigen specificity is unknown.

This clonotype was sampled from a girl aged 10 to 17 with multiple sclerosis. The genes are TRBV5-1 and TRBJ2-1; D could derive from TRBD1 or TRBD2 (6 bases each). The sequencing sample was made of blood. The CDR3 coding sequence is TGCGCCAGCAGCTTGGGGGGGGCTTGGGATGAGCAGTTCTTC. The encoded protein is CASSLGGAWDEQFF.